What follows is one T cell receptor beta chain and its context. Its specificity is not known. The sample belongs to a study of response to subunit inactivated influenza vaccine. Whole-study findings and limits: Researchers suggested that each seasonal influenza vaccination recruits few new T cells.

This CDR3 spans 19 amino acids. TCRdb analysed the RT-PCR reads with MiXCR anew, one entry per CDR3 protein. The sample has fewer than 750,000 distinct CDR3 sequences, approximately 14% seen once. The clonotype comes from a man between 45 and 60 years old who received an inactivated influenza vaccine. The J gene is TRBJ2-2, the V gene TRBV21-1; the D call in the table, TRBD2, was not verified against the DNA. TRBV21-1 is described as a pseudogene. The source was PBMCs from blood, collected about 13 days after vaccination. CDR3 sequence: CASSKVLAGVIPNTGELFF. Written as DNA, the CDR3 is TGTGCCAGCAGCAAAGTACTAGCGGGAGTAATCCCCAACACCGGGGAGCTGTTTTTT.